The 20 T cell receptor beta chains below come from one sample, sequenced in a study of CD8+ T cells in alopecia areata (dated by TCRdb to the late 2010s). The library was obtained by the immunoSEQ multiplex PCR assay. RNA was extracted from all samples and reverse transcribed into cDNA as template for TCR sequencing. TCRdb carries this immuneACCESS record with in-frame sequences only. Its versions omit some clonotypes, under half of them owing to an unresolved V gene in the studies checked, with the rest unexplained. The sample table holds 150,000 or so clones, of which roughly 44% were seen once. Less than 8% of the sample belongs to the ten largest clones. The material sequenced was CD4+ T cells sorted from blood. These receptors were obtained from a human donor with alopecia areata.

The genes are TRBV5-4 and TRBJ1-2, with TRBD1 as a possible D gene (6 bases). Deletions cut 0 bases from V and 6 bases from J, with 9 bases between. This CDR3 is built from 13 residues. CDR1 and CDR2 from the germline V gene are SGHNT and YYREEE (reference sequence). The CDR3 region is CASSLGSGDGYTF. The DNA for the CDR3 is TGTGCCAGCAGCTTGGGGTCAGGGGATGGCTACACCTTC. The entire variable domain, with the rest obtained from reference TRBV5-4 and TRBJ1-2, is as follows: ETGVTQSPTHLIKTRGQQVTLRCSSQSGHNTVSWYQQALGQGPQFIFQYYREEENGRGNFPPRFSGLQFPNYSSELNVNALELDDSALYLCASSLGSGDGYTFGSGTRLTVV.

This clone was counted only a few times. This rearrangement joins TRBV5-1 to TRBJ2-1, with no clear D. The germline V gene encodes CDR1 SGHRS and CDR2 YFSETQ. Trimming pared 0 bases from V and 7 bases from J, leaving 11 bases between. The CDR3 is 14 residues long. The CDR3 spells CASSLGPATNEQFF. In DNA, the CDR3 is TGCGCCAGCAGCTTGGGGCCGGCGACGAATGAGCAGTTCTTC. Together with reference TRBV5-1 and TRBJ2-1, the CDR3 gives the full variable domain: KAGVTQTPRYLIKTRGQQVTLSCSPISGHRSVSWYQQTPGQGLQFLFEYFSETQRNKGNFPGRFSGRQFSNSRSEMNVSTLELGDSALYLCASSLGPATNEQFFGPGTRLTVL.

V usage is TRBV6-5 and J usage is TRBJ2-5; D gene unclear. Looked up from germline, CDR1 is MNHEY and CDR2 is SVGAGI. Trimming removed 6 bases at V and 5 bases at J, with 13 bases between. This CDR3 is built from 13 residues. CDR3 bases: TGTGCCAGCAGCCCCGTGGGGTTGGAGACCCAGTACTTC. Translated: CASSPVGLETQYF.

V is TRBV13 and J is TRBJ2-7; D is ambiguous. Trimming removed 5 bases from V and 5 bases from J, with 7 bases in between. The CDR3 sequence is 11 residues long. Germline assignment: CDR1 PRHDT and CDR2 FYEKMQ (reference sequence). As DNA, the CDR3 is TGTGCCAGCAGCCTGAAGGACGAGCAGTACTTC. This codes for CASSLKDEQYF.

A few counts support this clone. The genes are TRBV28 and TRBJ2-7; TRBD1 matches 9 bases. This CDR3 contains 16 residues. In germline, CDR1 is MDHEN, CDR2 SYDVKM. J lost 2 bases, V lost 6 bases, and 11 bases had no gene match. The CDR3 is CASRDTGTGNPYEQYF. CDR3 nucleotide sequence: TGTGCCAGCAGGGACACCGGGACAGGGAACCCCTACGAGCAGTACTTC.

The V call is TRBV4-1, the J call TRBJ1-4; D gene ambiguous. Trimming removed 4 bases from V and 8 bases from J, with 8 bases in between. CDR1 and CDR2 (germline): MGHRA, YSYEKL. CDR3 length: 12 amino acids. The CDR3 DNA sequence: TGCGCCAGCAGCCCTCAGAGGGAAAAACTGTTTTTT. It codes for CASSPQREKLFF.

This sequence joins TRBV7-3 and TRBJ1-1; D remains unclear. With 0 bases removed from V and 4 bases from J, the gap between germline ends came to 6 bases. This CDR3 is 13 amino acids long. Germline CDR1 SGHTA, CDR2 FQGTGA. The CDR3 sequence is CASSLTRSTEAFF. The CDR3 DNA follows: TGTGCCAGCAGCTTAACGCGGAGCACTGAAGCTTTCTTT.

The J gene is TRBJ1-5, the V gene TRBV27, with 7 bases aligning to TRBD1. Per the germline V gene, CDR1 is MNHEY and CDR2 is SMNVEV (reference sequence). V trimming: 10 bases; J trimming: 7 bases; junction bases outside the gene matches: 10. This CDR3 is built from 13 residues. CDR3 protein: CATSGGGGQPQHF. The CDR3 DNA follows: TGTGCCACCTCGGGAGGGGGCGGCCAGCCCCAGCATTTT.

The chain is built from TRBV7-3 and TRBJ2-4, with D unresolved. This CDR3 contains 13 residues. Per germline, CDR1 SGHTA and CDR2 FQGTGA. With 4 bases removed from V and 9 bases from J, the gap between germline ends came to 13 bases. The chain's CDR3 is CASSSGPFTIQYF. DNA for the CDR3: TGTGCCAGCAGCTCCGGGCCATTTACCATTCAGTACTTC.

This chain links TRBV20-1 with TRBJ2-2, with D unclear. The CDR3 is made up of 11 amino acids. Germline lookup yields CDR1 DFQATT and CDR2 SNEGSKA (reference sequence). The V and J ends lost 3 bases and 7 bases respectively, with 6 bases between them. CDR3 in amino acids: CSARDRGELFF. CDR3 DNA: TGCAGTGCTAGGGATCGCGGGGAGCTGTTTTTT.

The CDR3 here is CASEVRRSSYNEQFF. As DNA, the CDR3 is TGTGCCAGCGAAGTAAGACGGAGCTCCTACAATGAGCAGTTCTTC. The chain combines TRBV6-1 with TRBJ2-1, with D unclear. CDR1 MNHNS and CDR2 SASEGT come from the germline V gene. V lost 8 bases, J lost 0 bases, and 14 bases lay in between. There are 15 residues in the CDR3.

This chain uses TRBV29-1 with TRBJ2-1; TRBD2 agrees at 10 bases. The CDR3 is 15 residues long. Germline V lookup: CDR1 SQVTM, CDR2 ANQGSEA. With V trimmed by 4 bases and J by 6 bases, 9 bases remained unmatched. CDR3: CSVGWLAGVVNEQFF. In DNA, the CDR3 is TGCAGCGTTGGGTGGCTAGCGGGAGTCGTCAATGAGCAGTTCTTC.

This chain connects TRBV6-5 to TRBJ1-1; possible D gene TRBD1, 6 bases. In germline, CDR1 is MNHEY, CDR2 SVGAGI. Between the trimmed V and J ends, which lost 5 bases and 3 bases, there was a span of 13 bases. This CDR3 comprises 14 residues. CDR3 in DNA: TGTGCCAGCAGTCAAGGGGCAGGGGACACTGAAGCTTTCTTT. This gives the protein CASSQGAGDTEAFF.

CDR3 sequence reads: CSVGGQINTEAFF. CDR3 nucleotide sequence: TGCAGCGTTGGAGGGCAGATCAACACTGAAGCTTTCTTT. This chain connects TRBV29-1 to TRBJ1-1, with D unresolved. The germline V gene has CDR1 SQVTM and CDR2 ANQGSEA. The CDR3 spans 13 residues. Trimming shortened V by 4 bases and J by 2 bases, and 11 bases separated the two germline ends.

The J gene is TRBJ2-1, the V gene TRBV29-1, with D perhaps given as TRBD1 or TRBD2 (7 bases each). V shed 8 bases and J shed 8 bases, with 19 bases lying between them. Germline assignment: CDR1 SQVTM and CDR2 ANQGSEA. CDR3 size: 13 residues. The CDR3 reads CSHSGAGGYEQFF. CDR3 in DNA: TGCAGCCACAGCGGGGCAGGGGGATATGAGCAGTTCTTC.

This clone was seen more than once but under ten times. The chain is built from TRBV7-2 and TRBJ2-5; D unresolved. Trimming took off 2 bases at V and 7 bases at J, with 14 bases between the two ends. CDR3 length: 14 amino acids. Germline V gene data show CDR1 as SGHTA and CDR2 as FQGNSA. As DNA, the CDR3 is TGTGCCAGCAGCTTATATGGGCCTTTGGGGACCCAGTACTTC. Encoded protein: CASSLYGPLGTQYF.

The V gene is TRBV29-1, the J gene TRBJ1-5; D is uncertain. V was cut by 6 bases and J by 0 bases, with 12 bases left in between. The CDR3 is 14 amino acids. CDR1 and CDR2 (germline): SQVTM, ANQGSEA. CDR3: CSVMDGPSNQPQHF. The CDR3 nucleotides read TGCAGCGTGATGGACGGCCCTAGCAATCAGCCCCAGCATTTT.

The rearrangement joins TRBV5-1 to TRBJ2-1; TRBD2 matches at 7 bases. This CDR3 is 13 amino acids long. Trimming at V came to 4 bases and at J to 7 bases, leaving 5 bases not matched to a gene. Germline values: CDR1 SGHRS, CDR2 YFSETQ. CDR3 DNA sequence: TGCGCCAGCAGCCTCGGACTAGAAAATGAGCAGTTCTTC. This codes for CASSLGLENEQFF. The entire variable domain, with the rest obtained from reference TRBV5-1 and TRBJ2-1, is as follows: KAGVTQTPRYLIKTRGQQVTLSCSPISGHRSVSWYQQTPGQGLQFLFEYFSETQRNKGNFPGRFSGRQFSNSRSEMNVSTLELGDSALYLCASSLGLENEQFFGPGTRLTVL.

The V call is TRBV2, the J call TRBJ1-2; D may be TRBD1 (5 bases). Germline CDR1 and CDR2: SNHLY and FYNNEI. With 6 bases removed from V and 5 bases from J, the gap between germline ends came to 19 bases. The CDR3 runs 15 residues. CDR3 DNA sequence: TGTGCCAGCAGCGAACACGCGGGGCCAGGGTATGGCTACACCTTC. This codes for CASSEHAGPGYGYTF. The full variable domain, its missing parts supplied by reference TRBV2 and TRBJ1-2, is EPEVTQTPSHQVTQMGQEVILRCVPISNHLYFYWYRQILGQKVEFLVSFYNNEISEKSEIFDDQFSVERPDGSNFTLKIRSTKLEDSAMYFCASSEHAGPGYGYTFGSGTRLTVV.

V and J are TRBV6-6 and TRBJ2-3; TRBD2 might be the D (5 bases). The germline CDR1 and CDR2 sequences are MNHNY and SVGAGI (reference sequence). The CDR3 runs to 13 residues. The V end lost 8 bases, the J end lost 1 base, and 10 bases lay between the germline ends. The DNA of the CDR3 is TGTGCCAGCCTTCCGCGGGGCACAGATACGCAGTATTTT. Protein product: CASLPRGTDTQYF.